The 7 T cell receptor beta chains listed next were all sequenced from one sample in a study of cytomegalovirus exposure and HLA in healthy donors. With 60 Vbeta and 13 Jbeta primers, the PCR was carried out. Sequenced by immunoSEQ multiplex PCR; TCRdb stores in-frame clones only, minus some. The table lists a few hundred thousand clones, roughly 83% of them singletons, with approximately 1.5% in the top ten. Sample: PBMCs. The receptors shown here come from a girl aged 10-17 years in good health and CMV-seronegative.

The CDR3: CASSREGGRAQHF. Written as DNA, the CDR3 is TGTGCCAGCAGTAGGGAGGGGGGTAGAGCCCAGCATTTT. This rearrangement joins TRBV27 to TRBJ1-5; D perhaps matches TRBD1 (6 bases). The germline V gene encodes CDR1 MNHEY and CDR2 SMNVEV (reference sequence). CDR3 size: 13 residues. Trimming took off 5 bases at V and 11 bases at J, with 16 bases between the two ends.

This sequence joins TRBV7-2 and TRBJ2-7; 12 bases align to TRBD2. Germline assignment: CDR1 SGHTA and CDR2 FQGNSA. This CDR3 spans 16 amino acids. With V trimmed by 1 base and J by 1 base, 2 bases remained unmatched. In nucleotides, the CDR3 is TGTGCCAGCAGCTTAGTACTAGCGGGGGGTTCCTACGAGCAGTACTTC. Its translation is CASSLVLAGGSYEQYF.

This chain joins TRBV25-1 and TRBJ1-2, with D possibly being TRBD1 (6 bases). The CDR3 sequence is 17 residues long. V shed 4 bases and J shed 3 bases, with 21 bases lying between them. CDR1 and CDR2 from the germline V gene are MGHDK and SYGVNS. The CDR3 nucleotides read TGTGCCAGCAGTGCTTCACAGGGTTGGTTAGACCACTATGGCTACACCTTC. Translation gives CASSASQGWLDHYGYTF.

The CDR3 DNA follows: TGCAGCGTTGAACAGAACACTGAAGCTTTCTTT. Its translation: CSVEQNTEAFF. The chain links TRBV29-1 to TRBJ1-1; the D is unclear. This CDR3 is built from 11 residues. Germline V gene sequence: CDR1 SQVTM, CDR2 ANQGSEA. V lost 2 bases, J lost 1 base, and 2 bases lay in between.

The V gene is TRBV6-1, the J gene TRBJ2-6; 8 bases align to TRBD2. The CDR3 is 18 amino acids. The V and J ends lost 1 base and 4 bases, in that order; junction bases with no gene match: 9. Germline V gene data show CDR1 as MNHNS and CDR2 as SASEGT. In nucleotides, the CDR3 is TGTGCCAGCAGTGAAGAGGGGCGGGAGGTAAGAGGGGCCAACGTCCTGACTTTC. It codes for CASSEEGREVRGANVLTF.

This clone was seen more than once but under ten times. The chain carries TRBV19 and TRBJ1-5; D is perhaps TRBD1 (5 bases). The germline V and J ends were trimmed by 7 bases and 11 bases, with 12 bases remaining between them. The germline V gene encodes CDR1 LNHDA and CDR2 SQIVND (reference sequence). The CDR3 is 11 residues long. This CDR3 is CASKDRGTQHF. In DNA, the CDR3 is TGTGCCAGTAAGGATCGGGGGACCCAGCATTTT.

Concerning this clone itself: An end of the junction differs from the germline gene, which may be a read error. The chain couples TRBV7-9 to TRBJ2-5; D uncertain. Germline V CDR1 and CDR2: SEHNR, FQNEAQ (reference sequence). The CDR3 spans 12 residues. The CDR3: CSSSFTVETQYF. The CDR3, as DNA: TGTTCCAGCAGCTTCACTGTCGAGACCCAGTACTTC.